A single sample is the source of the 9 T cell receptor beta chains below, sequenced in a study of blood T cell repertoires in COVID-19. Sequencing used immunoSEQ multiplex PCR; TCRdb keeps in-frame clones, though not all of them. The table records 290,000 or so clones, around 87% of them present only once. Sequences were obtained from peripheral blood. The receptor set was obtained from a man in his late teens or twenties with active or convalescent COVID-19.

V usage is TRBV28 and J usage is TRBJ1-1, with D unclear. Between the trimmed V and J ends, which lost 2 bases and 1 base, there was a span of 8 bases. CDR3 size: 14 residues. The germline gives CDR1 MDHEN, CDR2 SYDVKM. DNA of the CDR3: TGTGCCAGCAGTTTAGGCAGAGGGAACACTGAAGCTTTCTTT. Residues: CASSLGRGNTEAFF.

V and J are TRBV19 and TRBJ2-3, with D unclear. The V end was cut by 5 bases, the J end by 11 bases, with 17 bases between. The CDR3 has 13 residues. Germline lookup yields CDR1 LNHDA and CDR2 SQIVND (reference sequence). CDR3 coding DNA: TGTGCCAGTAGTGCCACGGAGCGATTCATGCAGTATTTT. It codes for CASSATERFMQYF.

The CDR3 sequence is CASSLRSGTSGTYEQYF. The CDR3, as DNA: TGCGCCAGCAGCCTCCGGAGCGGGACTAGCGGAACCTACGAGCAGTACTTC. V and J are TRBV4-1 and TRBJ2-7; 11 bases agree with TRBD2. CDR1 is MGHRA and CDR2 is YSYEKL in the germline V gene. There are 17 residues in the CDR3. J gave up 2 bases and V 4 bases, and 10 bases lay outside the gene matches.

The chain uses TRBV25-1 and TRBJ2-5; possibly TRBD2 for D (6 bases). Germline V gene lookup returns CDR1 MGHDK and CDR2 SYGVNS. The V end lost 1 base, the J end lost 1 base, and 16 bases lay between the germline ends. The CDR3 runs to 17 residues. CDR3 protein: CASSEFGGLDGQETQYF. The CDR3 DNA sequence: TGTGCCAGCAGTGAATTCGGGGGATTAGATGGCCAAGAGACCCAGTACTTC.

CDR3 DNA: TGCAGCGTTAAAGGGCAGGCCTATGGCTACACCTTC. It translates to CSVKGQAYGYTF. The V gene is TRBV29-1, the J gene TRBJ1-2; D remains unclear. CDR3 length: 12 residues. Deletions cut 5 bases from V and 4 bases from J, with 11 bases between. Per the germline V gene, CDR1 is SQVTM and CDR2 is ANQGSEA.

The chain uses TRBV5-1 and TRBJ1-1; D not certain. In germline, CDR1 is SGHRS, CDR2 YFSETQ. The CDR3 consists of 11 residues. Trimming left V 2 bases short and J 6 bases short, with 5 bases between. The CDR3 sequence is CASSFGPEAFF. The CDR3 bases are TGCGCCAGCAGCTTTGGCCCTGAAGCTTTCTTT.

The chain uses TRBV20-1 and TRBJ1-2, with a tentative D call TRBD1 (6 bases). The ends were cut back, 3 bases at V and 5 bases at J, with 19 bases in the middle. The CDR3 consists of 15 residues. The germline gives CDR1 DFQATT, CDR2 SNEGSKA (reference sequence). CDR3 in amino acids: CSASWFGRGAYGYTF. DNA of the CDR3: TGCAGTGCTAGTTGGTTCGGGCGGGGGGCGTATGGCTACACCTTC.

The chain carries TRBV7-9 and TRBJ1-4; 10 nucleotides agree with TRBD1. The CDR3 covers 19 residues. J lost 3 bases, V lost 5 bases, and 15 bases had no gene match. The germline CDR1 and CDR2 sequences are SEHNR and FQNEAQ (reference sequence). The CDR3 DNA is TGTGCCAGCAGCGATTCTACGACAGGGGGCTTTGGAGCTAATGAAAAACTGTTTTTT. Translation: CASSDSTTGGFGANEKLFF.

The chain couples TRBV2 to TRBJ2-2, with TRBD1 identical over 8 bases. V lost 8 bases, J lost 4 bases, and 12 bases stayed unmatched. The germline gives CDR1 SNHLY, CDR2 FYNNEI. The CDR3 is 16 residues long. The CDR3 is CASDRTGSGSTGELFF. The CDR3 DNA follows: TGTGCCAGCGATCGGACAGGGTCCGGTTCCACCGGGGAGCTGTTTTTT.